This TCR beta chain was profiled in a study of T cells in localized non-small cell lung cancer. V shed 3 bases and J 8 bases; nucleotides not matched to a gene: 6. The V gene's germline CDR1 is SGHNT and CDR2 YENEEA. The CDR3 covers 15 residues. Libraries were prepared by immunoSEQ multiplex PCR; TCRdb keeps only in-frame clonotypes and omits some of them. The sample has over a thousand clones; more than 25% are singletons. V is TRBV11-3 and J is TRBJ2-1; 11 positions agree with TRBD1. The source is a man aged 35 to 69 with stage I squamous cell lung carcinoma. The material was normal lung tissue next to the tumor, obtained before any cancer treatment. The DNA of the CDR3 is TGTGCCAGCAGCTTTCGGGACAGGGGGACCGATGAGCAGTTCTTC. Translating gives CASSFRDRGTDEQFF.